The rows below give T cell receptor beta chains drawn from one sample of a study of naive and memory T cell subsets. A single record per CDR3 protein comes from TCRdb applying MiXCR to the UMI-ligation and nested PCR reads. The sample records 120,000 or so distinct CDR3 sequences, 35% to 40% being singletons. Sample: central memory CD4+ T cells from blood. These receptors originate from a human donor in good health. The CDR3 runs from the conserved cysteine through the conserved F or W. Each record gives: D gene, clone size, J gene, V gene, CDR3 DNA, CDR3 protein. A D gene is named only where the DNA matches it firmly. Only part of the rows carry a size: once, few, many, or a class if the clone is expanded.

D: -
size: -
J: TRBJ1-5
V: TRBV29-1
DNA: TGCAGCGTATCAGTCAATAGCAATCAGCCCCAGCATTTT
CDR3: CSVSVNSNQPQHF

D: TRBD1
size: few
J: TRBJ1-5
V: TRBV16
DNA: TGTGCCAGCAGCCAAGGGGCCCGCAGGACAGGGGTTAATCAGCCCCAGCATTTT
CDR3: CASSQGARRTGVNQPQHF

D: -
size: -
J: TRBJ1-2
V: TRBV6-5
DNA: TGTGCCAGCAGTTTACAGGGCCCCAGTGGCTACACCTTC
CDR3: CASSLQGPSGYTF

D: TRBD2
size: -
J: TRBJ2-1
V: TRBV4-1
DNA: TGCGCCAGCAGCCAAGCCCTAGCGCCTAGCGGGGCTCGGTCCTACAATGAGCAGTTCTTC
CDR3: CASSQALAPSGARSYNEQFF

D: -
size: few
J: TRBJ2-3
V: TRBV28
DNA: TGTGCCAGCAGTTTACAGGGGGGGACGACAGATACGCAGTATTTT
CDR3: CASSLQGGTTDTQYF

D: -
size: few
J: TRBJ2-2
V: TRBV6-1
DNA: TGTGCCAGCAGGGAAGAACCAGGGAGCACCGGGGAGCTGTTTTTT
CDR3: CASREEPGSTGELFF

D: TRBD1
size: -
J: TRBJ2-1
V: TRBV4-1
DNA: TGCGCCAGCAGCCGCCCAGGACAGGGATCCTACAATGAGCAGTTCTTC
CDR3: CASSRPGQGSYNEQFF

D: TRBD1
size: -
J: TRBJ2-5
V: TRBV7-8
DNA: TGTGCCAGCAGCTTAGGGACAGGAGTCCAAGAGACCCAGTACTTC
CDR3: CASSLGTGVQETQYF

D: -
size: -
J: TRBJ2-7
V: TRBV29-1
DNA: TGCAGCGTTCTTCATTCCTCCTCCTACGAGCAGTACTTC
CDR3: CSVLHSSSYEQYF

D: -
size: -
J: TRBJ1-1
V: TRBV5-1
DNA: TGCGCCAGCAGTTCTCCCCCAACAGGGAGAAACACTGAAGCTTTCTTT
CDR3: CASSSPPTGRNTEAFF

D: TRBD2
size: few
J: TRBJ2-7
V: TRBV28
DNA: TGTGCCAGCAGTTCGATAACGGGACTAGCCTACGAGCAGTACTTC
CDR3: CASSSITGLAYEQYF

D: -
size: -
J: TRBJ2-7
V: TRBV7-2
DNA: TGTGCCAGCAGCTTAGGTGGTCTCCCCTACGAGCAGTACTTC
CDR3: CASSLGGLPYEQYF

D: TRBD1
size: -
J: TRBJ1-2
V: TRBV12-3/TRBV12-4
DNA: TGTGCCAGCAGTCCCGGACAGGGGAATCGCTACACCTTC
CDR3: CASSPGQGNRYTF

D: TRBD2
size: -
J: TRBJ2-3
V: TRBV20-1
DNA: TGCAGTGCTAGAGGTAGCGGGAGCACAGATACGCAGTATTTT
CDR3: CSARGSGSTDTQYF

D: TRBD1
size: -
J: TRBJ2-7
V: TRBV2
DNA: TGTGCCAGCAGTCCTCAGACAGGGCCCTACGAGCAGTACTTC
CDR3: CASSPQTGPYEQYF

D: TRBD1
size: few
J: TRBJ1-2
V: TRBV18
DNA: TGTGCCAGCTCACCTCTGAACACAGGGGGGACGGGCTACACCTTC
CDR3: CASSPLNTGGTGYTF

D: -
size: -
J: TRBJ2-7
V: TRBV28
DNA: TGTGCCAGCAGTTCACGACAGCTCATCTACGAGCAGTACTTC
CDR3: CASSSRQLIYEQYF

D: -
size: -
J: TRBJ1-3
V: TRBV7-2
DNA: TGTGCCAGCAGCTTAGGGAGGGTAGTGTCTGGAAACACCATATATTTT
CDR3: CASSLGRVVSGNTIYF

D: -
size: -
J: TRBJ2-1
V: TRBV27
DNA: TGTGCCAGCAGTTATTCGGCTAATGAGCAGTTCTTC
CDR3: CASSYSANEQFF

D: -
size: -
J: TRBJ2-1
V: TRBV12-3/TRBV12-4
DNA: TGTGCCAGCAGTTTCACTGGACTGCAGAGACGGGAGCAGTTCTTC
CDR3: CASSFTGLQRREQFF

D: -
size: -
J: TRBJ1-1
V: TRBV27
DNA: TGTGCCAGCAGGAACAGATACACTGAAGCTTTCTTT
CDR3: CASRNRYTEAFF

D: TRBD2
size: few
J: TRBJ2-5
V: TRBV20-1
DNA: TGCAGTGCTCCCCGGGTGGGGGGGGAGACCCAGTACTTC
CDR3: CSAPRVGGETQYF

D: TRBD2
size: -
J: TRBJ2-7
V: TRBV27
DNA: TGTGCCAGCAGTTTAAGGGAGGGCCTCAACGAGCAGTACTTC
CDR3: CASSLREGLNEQYF

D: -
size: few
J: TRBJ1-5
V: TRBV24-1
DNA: TGTGCCACCAGTGATTCCCGCCGGGCCCAGCATTTT
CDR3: CATSDSRRAQHF

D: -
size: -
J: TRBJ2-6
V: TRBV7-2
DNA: TGTGCCAGCAGCTTATCAACCCAGCGGGCCTCTGGGGCCAACGTCCTGACTTTC
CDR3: CASSLSTQRASGANVLTF

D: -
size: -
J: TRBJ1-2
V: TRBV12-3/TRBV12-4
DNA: TGTGCCAGCAGCCTCTCTGGGACCCACGCCCCTGGCTACACCTTC
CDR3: CASSLSGTHAPGYTF

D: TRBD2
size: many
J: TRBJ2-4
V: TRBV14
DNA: TGTGCCAGCAGCCCCACAGGAGGGACTAGCGGAAGAAACATTCAGTACTTC
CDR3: CASSPTGGTSGRNIQYF

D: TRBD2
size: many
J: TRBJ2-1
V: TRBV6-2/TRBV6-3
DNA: TGTGCCAGCAGCTTACTAGCGGGCGTCTACAATGAGCAGTTCTTC
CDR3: CASSLLAGVYNEQFF

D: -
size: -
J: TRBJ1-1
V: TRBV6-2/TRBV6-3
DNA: TGTGCCAGCAGTTACGTCCGAGCAGAACTGAACACTGAAGCTTTCTTT
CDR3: CASSYVRAELNTEAFF

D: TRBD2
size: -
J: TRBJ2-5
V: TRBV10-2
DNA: TGCGCCAGCAGTGAGTCGAGCGGGAGGGCCTTGGGCCAAGAGACCCAGTACTTC
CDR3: CASSESSGRALGQETQYF

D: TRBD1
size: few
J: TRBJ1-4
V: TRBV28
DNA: TGTGCCAGCAGTTTAGGACAGGGCGGGAAGGAAAAACTGTTTTTT
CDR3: CASSLGQGGKEKLFF

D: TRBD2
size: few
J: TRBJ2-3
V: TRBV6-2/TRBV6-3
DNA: TGTGCCATCAAAGCGGGAGACGTGGTAGATACGCAGTATTTT
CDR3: CAIKAGDVVDTQYF

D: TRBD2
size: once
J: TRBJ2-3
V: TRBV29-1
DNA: TGCAGCGTGCCCGGGACTAGCGGGAGTCCAGATACGCAGTATTTT
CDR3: CSVPGTSGSPDTQYF

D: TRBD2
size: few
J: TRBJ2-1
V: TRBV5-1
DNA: TGCGCCAGCAGCTCCGGGACTAGCGGGACCTATGAGCAGTTCTTC
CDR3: CASSSGTSGTYEQFF

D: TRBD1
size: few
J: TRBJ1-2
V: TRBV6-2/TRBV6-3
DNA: TGTGCCAGCAGTTTGCGGACAGGAGTATATGGCTACACCTTC
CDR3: CASSLRTGVYGYTF

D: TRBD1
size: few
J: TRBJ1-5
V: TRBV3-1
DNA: TGTGCCAGCAGCCGGGGACAGGGACAGCCCCAGCATTTT
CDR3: CASSRGQGQPQHF

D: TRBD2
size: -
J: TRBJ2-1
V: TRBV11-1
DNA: TGTGCCAGCAGCTCCCATAGCGGGAGGGCCGGGAATGAGCAGTTCTTC
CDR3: CASSSHSGRAGNEQFF

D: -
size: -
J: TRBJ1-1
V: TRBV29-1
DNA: TGCAGCGTTGATCTGGGATCGAACACTGAAGCTTTCTTT
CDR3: CSVDLGSNTEAFF

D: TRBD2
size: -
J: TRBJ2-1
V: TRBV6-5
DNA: TGTGCCAGCAGTTTCCTCGGCGGGAGGGGGCACAATGAGCAGTTCTTC
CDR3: CASSFLGGRGHNEQFF

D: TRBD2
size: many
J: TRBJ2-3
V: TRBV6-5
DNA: TGTGCCAGCAGTTACCAACGAGCGGGATTCACAGATACGCAGTATTTT
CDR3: CASSYQRAGFTDTQYF

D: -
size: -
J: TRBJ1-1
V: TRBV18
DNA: TGTGCCAGCTCACCGGGTGGGAGTTCTGAAGCTTTCTTT
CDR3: CASSPGGSSEAFF

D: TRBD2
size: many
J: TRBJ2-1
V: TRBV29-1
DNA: TGCAGCGTTGAACCTCGCGGGAGCGTCTATGAGCAGTTCTTC
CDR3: CSVEPRGSVYEQFF

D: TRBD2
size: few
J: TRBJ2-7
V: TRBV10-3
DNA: TGTGCCACCCGGGGAGGGCCCGAGCAGTACTTC
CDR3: CATRGGPEQYF

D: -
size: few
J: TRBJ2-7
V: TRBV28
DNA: TGTGCCAGCAGTTTAAGGGGCGGTAGTTACGAGCAGTACTTC
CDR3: CASSLRGGSYEQYF

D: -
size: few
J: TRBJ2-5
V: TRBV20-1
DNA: TGCAGTGCGAGAGGTGCGGACAGACGCGGGGAGACCCAGTACTTC
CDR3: CSARGADRRGETQYF

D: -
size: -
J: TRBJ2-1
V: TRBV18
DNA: TGTGCCAGCTCACCAACACAGACAAACAATGAGCAGTTCTTC
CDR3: CASSPTQTNNEQFF

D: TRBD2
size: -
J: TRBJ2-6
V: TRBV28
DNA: TGTGCCAGCAGTTGGGGAGGGATCACCGGGGCCAACGTCCTGACTTTC
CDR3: CASSWGGITGANVLTF

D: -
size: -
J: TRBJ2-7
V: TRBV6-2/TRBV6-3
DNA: TGTGCCAGCAGTTACTCTCCTAGGAGAGGGACCCCTCACGAGCAGTACTTC
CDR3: CASSYSPRRGTPHEQYF

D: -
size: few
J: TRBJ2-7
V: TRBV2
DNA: TGTGCCAGCAGTTCAAGTACAGGGTCGGGCGAGCAGTACTTC
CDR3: CASSSSTGSGEQYF

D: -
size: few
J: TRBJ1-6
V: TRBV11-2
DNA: TGTGCCAGCAGCCCGCTCGGACTTTATAATTCACCCCTCCACTTT
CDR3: CASSPLGLYNSPLHF

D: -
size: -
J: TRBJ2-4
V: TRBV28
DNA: TGTGCCAGCAGTTTTAACACTAAGGAAAACATTCAGTACTTC
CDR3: CASSFNTKENIQYF

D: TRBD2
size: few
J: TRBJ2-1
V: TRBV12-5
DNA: TGTGCTAGTGGTTTGGCGGGGACTACAGAGCAGTTCTTC
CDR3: CASGLAGTTEQFF

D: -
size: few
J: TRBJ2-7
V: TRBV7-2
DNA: TGTGCCAGCAGCTTAAGGCCCGGGGGATTAACCTACGAGCAGTACTTC
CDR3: CASSLRPGGLTYEQYF

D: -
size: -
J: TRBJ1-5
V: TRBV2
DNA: TGTGCCAGCAGTCTGGTTCAGGGGACTCATCAGCCCCAGCATTTT
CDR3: CASSLVQGTHQPQHF

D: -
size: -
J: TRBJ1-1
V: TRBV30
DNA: TGTGCCTGCACTCAGGGTTTCGGGAGAACTGAAGCTTTCTTT
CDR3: CACTQGFGRTEAFF

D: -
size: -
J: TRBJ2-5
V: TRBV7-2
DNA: TGTGCCAGCAGCTTAGCGCCTGGGCAAGAGACCCAGTACTTC
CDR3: CASSLAPGQETQYF

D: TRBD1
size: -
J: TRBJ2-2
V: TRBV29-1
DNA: TGCAGCGTGAAACGACAGGGGCGCACCGGGGAGCTGTTTTTT
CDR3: CSVKRQGRTGELFF

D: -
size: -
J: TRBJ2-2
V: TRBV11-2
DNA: TGTGCCAGCAGCCAAGAGGGGTCGAACACCGGGGAGCTGTTTTTT
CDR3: CASSQEGSNTGELFF

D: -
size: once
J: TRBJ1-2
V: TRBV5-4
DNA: TGTGCCAGCAGCATTGGACTGATTGGCTACACCTTC
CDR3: CASSIGLIGYTF

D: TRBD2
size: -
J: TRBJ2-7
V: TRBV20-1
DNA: TGCAGTGCTAGTTTAGCGGGGCTGAGCTCCTACGAGCAGTACTTC
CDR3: CSASLAGLSSYEQYF